This passage covers 20 T cell receptor beta chains from one sample sequenced in a study of blood T cells in healthy people across ages. PCR was performed a second time for roughly 7 to 11 cycles using a sample-barcoded 5' primer and a J-beta primer mix. MiXCR was run by TCRdb on the 5' RACE reads, yielding one entry per CDR3 protein. The sample contains approximately 2,000,000 distinct CDR3 sequences, about 39% of which appear only once. The sequencing input was blood. The receptors originated from a human donor in good health.

The chain employs TRBV6-2 or TRBV6-3 and TRBJ1-5; the match to TRBD1 covers 7 bases. V gave up 4 bases and J gave up 5 bases; unmatched junction bases: 17. CDR3 length: 18 amino acids. Germline V gene data show CDR1 as MNHEY and CDR2 as SVGEGT. The CDR3 loop reads CASSFLEKGATIDQPQHF. As DNA, the CDR3 is TGTGCCAGCAGTTTCCTCGAGAAGGGGGCGACTATTGATCAGCCCCAGCATTTT.

The rearrangement joins TRBV7-2 to TRBJ1-5, with a possible D match to TRBD1 (6 bases). The germline V gene has CDR1 SGHTA and CDR2 FQGNSA. This CDR3 has 15 residues. V was clipped by 8 bases and J by 7 bases, with 21 bases between them. CDR3 sequence reads: CASREVGASGQPQHF. CDR3 nucleotides: TGTGCCAGCCGGGAGGTGGGGGCGTCTGGGCAGCCCCAGCATTTT.

V is TRBV20-1 and J is TRBJ1-6, with D uncertain. The CDR3 consists of 13 residues. Trimming cost V 0 bases and J 10 bases, with 10 bases left between them. Germline assignment: CDR1 DFQATT and CDR2 SNEGSKA (reference sequence). CDR3 coding DNA: TGCAGTGCTAGAGATTTCACAGAATCACCCCTCCACTTT. Its protein is CSARDFTESPLHF.

The chain links TRBV19 to TRBJ2-1; 15 positions match TRBD2. This CDR3 spans 17 amino acids. Looked up from germline, CDR1 is LNHDA and CDR2 is SQIVND (reference sequence). V shed 7 bases, J shed 5 bases, and the junction held 9 bases outside the gene matches. The CDR3 nucleotides read TGTGCCAGTACTGGACTAGCGGGGGGGCGGAGGGACAATGAGCAGTTCTTC. It translates to CASTGLAGGRRDNEQFF.

This clonotype was recorded a few times. The V call is TRBV29-1, the J call TRBJ1-1, with D perhaps matching TRBD1 (5 bases). CDR1 is SQVTM and CDR2 is ANQGSEA in the germline V gene. This CDR3 is built from 10 residues. With 7 bases removed from V and 5 bases from J, the gap between germline ends came to 8 bases. CDR3: CSGQGTEAFF. For the CDR3, the DNA is TGCAGCGGGCAGGGTACTGAAGCTTTCTTT.

This chain links TRBV6-5 with TRBJ2-7; 16 positions match TRBD2. This CDR3 comprises 17 residues. V shed 2 bases and J 2 bases; nucleotides not matched to a gene: 3. Germline-derived CDR1 and CDR2 are MNHEY and SVGAGI. CDR3 amino acids: CASSYPGLAGGTYEQYF. The DNA for the CDR3 is TGTGCCAGCAGTTACCCGGGACTAGCGGGGGGGACCTACGAGCAGTACTTC.

J is TRBJ1-1 and V is TRBV6-5; D is unresolved. The CDR3 is 14 residues long. V dropped 1 base and J dropped 1 base, with 7 bases sitting between them. The germline gives CDR1 MNHEY, CDR2 SVGAGI. This chain's CDR3 is CASSYFRSNTEAFF. CDR3 in DNA: TGTGCCAGCAGTTACTTCCGGTCGAACACTGAAGCTTTCTTT.

This rearrangement joins TRBV20-1 to TRBJ1-2; D unresolved. The CDR3 length is 15 residues. V was pared by 3 bases and J by 6 bases, with 20 bases between. The germline gives CDR1 DFQATT, CDR2 SNEGSKA (reference sequence). The DNA for the CDR3 is TGCAGTGCTAGTCCCGGGGTCGGATCAATTGATGGCTACACCTTC. Protein sequence: CSASPGVGSIDGYTF.

This clonotype has more than one count but fewer than ten. The J gene is TRBJ2-7, the V gene TRBV6-5; D remains unclear. This CDR3 has 15 amino acids. Germline assignment: CDR1 MNHEY and CDR2 SVGAGI. Trimming shortened V by 2 bases and J by 0 bases, and 11 bases separated the two germline ends. The CDR3 region has the DNA TGTGCCAGCAGTTACACCCTCAGGAGCTCCTACGAGCAGTACTTC. Protein: CASSYTLRSSYEQYF.

This chain connects TRBV18 to TRBJ2-7; D may be TRBD1 or TRBD2 (5 bases each). V dropped 3 bases and J dropped 9 bases, with 15 bases sitting between them. The CDR3 contains 13 residues. Germline CDR1 reads KGHSH; CDR2 reads LQKENI. CDR3 residues: CASSPFGDGRQYF. CDR3 in DNA: TGTGCCAGCTCACCCTTCGGGGACGGAAGGCAGTACTTC. Using reference TRBV18 and TRBJ2-7 for the parts outside the CDR3, the full variable domain is NAGVMQNPRHLVRRRGQEARLRCSPMKGHSHVYWYRQLPEEGLKFMVYLQKENIIDESGMPKERFSAEFPKEGPSILRIQQVVRGDSAAYFCASSPFGDGRQYFGPGTRLTVT.

This clonotype came up a few times. The chain is built from TRBV27 and TRBJ2-5, with 15 bases fitting TRBD2. With V trimmed by 4 bases and J by 4 bases, 16 bases remained unmatched. The CDR3 sequence is 20 residues long. Germline assignment: CDR1 MNHEY and CDR2 SMNVEV (reference sequence). The CDR3 protein is CASSSPGLAGGQVGLETQYF. The CDR3 DNA is TGTGCCAGCAGTTCCCCGGGACTAGCGGGGGGTCAAGTGGGGTTAGAGACCCAGTACTTC.

This clonotype was seen just once. The gene calls are TRBV7-9 and TRBJ2-4; D remains unclear. The DNA end is more similar to TRBJ2-7, so the J call may be wrong. Looked up from germline, CDR1 is SEHNR and CDR2 is FQNEAQ (reference sequence). CDR3 length: 15 amino acids. The CDR3 is CASSLAMTPTYEQYF. The CDR3 bases are TGTGCCAGCAGCTTAGCCATGACACCAACCTACGAGCAGTACTTC.

This clonotype was recorded at least ten times. J is TRBJ2-7 and V is TRBV29-1; D possibly corresponds to TRBD2 (5 bases). Germline V gene data show CDR1 as SQVTM and CDR2 as ANQGSEA. V was pared by 7 bases and J by 2 bases, with 15 bases between. The CDR3 is 13 amino acids. The CDR3 DNA is TGCAGCGCCTGGGAGCCAGAGGCCTACGAGCAGTACTTC. This translates into CSAWEPEAYEQYF.

The rearrangement links TRBV11-1 to TRBJ1-2; D is undetermined. The V end lost 5 bases, the J end lost 4 bases, and 26 bases lay between the germline ends. The germline CDR1 and CDR2 sequences are SGHAT and FQDESV (reference sequence). CDR3 length equals 18 residues. DNA for the CDR3: TGTGCCAGCAGCCCGCGAGGCAGGAACCTCAACCTAGGCTATGGCTACACCTTC. Its translation is CASSPRGRNLNLGYGYTF.

This sequence joins TRBV27 and TRBJ2-7; tentatively, D is TRBD1 or TRBD2 (7 bases each). There are 16 residues in the CDR3. V shed 2 bases and J shed 0 bases, with 14 bases lying between them. Per the germline V gene, CDR1 is MNHEY and CDR2 is SMNVEV (reference sequence). CDR3 bases: TGTGCCAGCAGTTTAGTAAGCGGGACAGCCTCCTACGAGCAGTACTTC. This encodes CASSLVSGTASYEQYF.

This clonotype was seen a handful of times. This sequence joins TRBV5-6 and TRBJ2-4; a possible D gene is TRBD2 (5 bases). This CDR3 has 14 amino acids. The germline V gene encodes CDR1 SGHDT and CDR2 YYEEEE. The V and J ends lost 3 bases and 5 bases respectively, with 12 bases between them. The CDR3 DNA follows: TGTGCCAGCAGCTCGGGGTATGCCCAAAACATTCAGTACTTC. It is translated as CASSSGYAQNIQYF.

This chain links TRBV27 with TRBJ2-5, with 7 bases matching TRBD1. V lost 8 bases to trimming and J lost 2 bases; unmatched junction nucleotides: 5. The CDR3 totals 13 residues. Per germline, CDR1 MNHEY and CDR2 SMNVEV (reference sequence). In DNA, the CDR3 is TGTGCCAGCGCCAACAGGGGTCAAGAGACCCAGTACTTC. Residues: CASANRGQETQYF.

This clonotype was detected only a few times. The chain is built from TRBV12-5 and TRBJ1-5, with D possibly being TRBD1 (6 bases). This CDR3 has 15 residues. Germline assignment: CDR1 LGHNT and CDR2 FRNRAP. Trimming left V 0 bases short and J 4 bases short, with 10 bases between. The CDR3 coding sequence is TGTGCTAGTGGTTTGGTACAGGGTCTGAATCAGCCCCAGCATTTT. Amino acid sequence: CASGLVQGLNQPQHF.

This clonotype was counted between two and nine times. The chain is built from TRBV21-1 and TRBJ2-7; the D segment call TRBD1 is taken from the table without a DNA check. TRBV21-1 is deemed a pseudogene. This CDR3 has 13 amino acids. The CDR3 nucleotides are TGTGCCAGCAGCAAAAGGTGGGACAAGACAGCGTACTTC. Its protein product is CASSKRWDKTAYF.

This clonotype was recorded a few times. The J gene is TRBJ2-5, the V gene TRBV7-2; D is perhaps TRBD1 (5 bases). V dropped 5 bases and J dropped 5 bases, with 15 bases sitting between them. The CDR3 extends over 14 amino acids. From germline, CDR1 is SGHTA and CDR2 FQGNSA. The CDR3 DNA sequence: TGTGCCAGCAGCCCAGGGATCCCGGCCGAGACCCAGTACTTC. Its protein is CASSPGIPAETQYF.